This is a list of T cell receptor beta chains from one sample in a study of shared clonotypes between healthy human individuals. Generated by immunoSEQ multiplex PCR, the TCRdb table keeps only in-frame clones and is missing some. The data hold approximately 530,000 clones, with roughly 95% observed a single time. Sequences were obtained from naive CD4+ T cells sorted from blood. Source of these receptors: a woman aged 25 to 45 in good health. Each CDR3 is given with its conserved first and last residue. D genes are given only for firm matches. A clone size is listed for some rows: how often the clone was seen (once, few, many), or a class if it is expanded.

d_gene	v_gene	abundance	j_gene	CDR3nt	CDR3aa
NA	TRBV19	NA	TRBJ2-1	TGTGCCAGTAGAGATTACGCCGGGACTTTGCTGTTCTTC	CASRDYAGTLLFF
NA	TRBV6-5	NA	TRBJ1-1	TGTGCCAGCAGTTACTCGAGGCAGAACACTGAAGCTTTCTTT	CASSYSRQNTEAFF
TRBD2	TRBV7-9	NA	TRBJ2-7	TGTGCCAGCAGCTTCACTAGCGTATCCTACGAGCAGTACTTC	CASSFTSVSYEQYF
NA	TRBV10-3	once	TRBJ2-7	TGTGCCATCAGTGTAGGCACAGATAGCTACGAGCAGTACTTC	CAISVGTDSYEQYF
NA	TRBV11-2	NA	TRBJ2-7	TGTGCCAGCAGCTTACTTGGCATTGGGGGTCTCTCCTACGAGCAGTACTTC	CASSLLGIGGLSYEQYF
NA	TRBV18	NA	TRBJ2-1	TGTGCCAGCTCACCGCCGGAGGCTTTATACAATGAGCAGTTCTTC	CASSPPEALYNEQFF
NA	TRBV7-9	once	TRBJ2-2	TGTGCCAGCAGCTTTAACATCGACACCGGGGAGCTGTTTTTT	CASSFNIDTGELFF
NA	TRBV19	NA	TRBJ1-5	TGTGCCAGTAGTACCAGACTTAGCAATCAGCCCCAGCATTTT	CASSTRLSNQPQHF
TRBD2	TRBV18	NA	TRBJ2-2	TGTGCCAGCTCCAAGCGGGAGTTAGACACCGGGGAGCTGTTTTTT	CASSKRELDTGELFF
TRBD1	TRBV15	NA	TRBJ1-3	TGTGCCACCAGCAGGGGGACAGGGACGGACACCATATATTTT	CATSRGTGTDTIYF
NA	TRBV18	NA	TRBJ2-6	TGTGCCAGCTCCGTGGCTGGGGCCAACGTCCTGACTTTC	CASSVAGANVLTF
NA	TRBV19	NA	TRBJ2-1	TGTGCCAGTAGTCCCCGGCTCCTGGGCAATGAGCAGTTCTTC	CASSPRLLGNEQFF
TRBD1	TRBV7-9	NA	TRBJ2-7	TGTGCCAGCAGGTGGGACAGGGTCTCCTACGAGCAGTACTTC	CASRWDRVSYEQYF
TRBD1	TRBV15	NA	TRBJ1-2	TGTGCCACCGCCCCCGGGACAGGGAACTATGGCTACACCTTC	CATAPGTGNYGYTF
NA	TRBV30	NA	TRBJ1-2	TGTGCCTGGAGTGTAGGATCTAACTATGGCTACACCTTC	CAWSVGSNYGYTF
NA	TRBV5-1	NA	TRBJ2-3	TGCGCCAGCAGCTTATTTGGGGAGTTCACAGATACGCAGTATTTT	CASSLFGEFTDTQYF
NA	TRBV25-1	NA	TRBJ2-7	TGTGCCAGCAGCCCTCAGGCGGGACGGGGGAACTACGAGCAGTACTTC	CASSPQAGRGNYEQYF
TRBD2	TRBV27	NA	TRBJ2-3	TGTGCCAGCAGTTTCTCCGGGACTAGCGGGAGAGATACAGATACGCAGTATTTT	CASSFSGTSGRDTDTQYF
TRBD1	TRBV5-1	NA	TRBJ1-3	TGCGCCAGCAGCCCTCAGGGGGCTGCTGGAAACACCATATATTTT	CASSPQGAAGNTIYF
NA	TRBV5-1	NA	TRBJ1-2	TGCGCCAGCAGCTTGGTGAGCGGGTGGACGGGTGGCTACACCTTC	CASSLVSGWTGGYTF
NA	TRBV5-6	NA	TRBJ2-3	TGTGCCAGCAGCTTGTTGATCCGTGTAGCGGAGGGATCCACAGATACGCAGTATTTT	CASSLLIRVAEGSTDTQYF
TRBD2	TRBV5-1	NA	TRBJ2-7	TGCGCCAGCAGCTTGGGGGCCGGGACTAGCGGGAGTCCCGAGCAGTACTTC	CASSLGAGTSGSPEQYF
NA	TRBV11-2	NA	TRBJ2-7	TGTGCCAGCAGCGTCCAACGGGCGGGCACCTACGAGCAGTACTTC	CASSVQRAGTYEQYF
NA	TRBV5-1	NA	TRBJ1-2	TGCGCCAGCAGCTTTGTCGGAGTTGCTAGTAGTGGCTACACCTTC	CASSFVGVASSGYTF
NA	TRBV2	NA	TRBJ1-6	TGTGCCAGCAGCCTGGACCCTAGCTCCTATAATTCACCCCTCCACTTT	CASSLDPSSYNSPLHF
TRBD2	TRBV14	once	TRBJ2-7	TGTGCCAGCAGCCAACTTGGGACTAGTTTTACGTACGAGCAGTACTTC	CASSQLGTSFTYEQYF
NA	TRBV5-6	NA	TRBJ2-3	TGTGCCAGCAGCTTTCTTGGCAGGGGCCTTACTAATACGCAGTATTTT	CASSFLGRGLTNTQYF
NA	TRBV19	NA	TRBJ2-7	TGTGCCAGTAGTATAGTCGCAGGGGCGTCCTACGAGCAGTACTTC	CASSIVAGASYEQYF
TRBD2	TRBV11-2	NA	TRBJ2-7	TGTGCCAGCAGCAGACGGCGGGAAGGTTTTGGGGGGGGGTACGAGCAGTACTTC	CASSRRREGFGGGYEQYF
NA	TRBV5-1	once	TRBJ2-7	TGCGCCAGCAGCTTGGCTGGGGGGACCTCCTACGAGCAGTACTTC	CASSLAGGTSYEQYF
NA	TRBV6-6	NA	TRBJ1-5	TGTGCCAGCCATAGCGGGGCGACCTTAAGCAATCAGCCCCAGCATTTT	CASHSGATLSNQPQHF
NA	TRBV5-5	NA	TRBJ2-1	TGTGCCAGCAGCTCCTATAGCGGAAGAACTTACAATGAGCAGTTCTTC	CASSSYSGRTYNEQFF
NA	TRBV5-8	NA	TRBJ1-5	TGTGCCAGCAGCTTTTCCGTCGGACCCAATCAGCCCCAGCATTTT	CASSFSVGPNQPQHF
NA	TRBV7-9	NA	TRBJ1-3	TGTGCCAGCAGCTCGATGAGGGTTGCTGGAAACACCATATATTTT	CASSSMRVAGNTIYF
NA	TRBV6-1	NA	TRBJ1-5	TGTGCCAGCAACCTACAGGTTCCCAGTCGGCCCCAGCATTTT	CASNLQVPSRPQHF
TRBD1	TRBV7-6	NA	TRBJ2-7	TGTGCCAGCAGCTCGCCGGGACAGAGCAACTACGAGCAGTACTTC	CASSSPGQSNYEQYF
TRBD1	TRBV6-1	NA	TRBJ1-5	TGTGCCAGCAGTGGACAGGGAATTCAGCCCCAGCATTTT	CASSGQGIQPQHF
TRBD1	TRBV27	NA	TRBJ2-1	TGTGCCAGCAGTTGGGACAGCCTTTTCAATGAGCAGTTCTTC	CASSWDSLFNEQFF
TRBD1	TRBV28	NA	TRBJ2-6	TGTGCCAGCAGTTTGGGACAGGGTCTGCCTGGGGCCAACGTCCTGACTTTC	CASSLGQGLPGANVLTF
NA	TRBV27	NA	TRBJ1-5	TGTGCCAGCATGACGAATGGAGGCAATCAGCCCCAGCATTTT	CASMTNGGNQPQHF
NA	TRBV2	NA	TRBJ2-3	TGTGCCAGCAGACCGGGCCTAGCGACAGATACGCAGTATTTT	CASRPGLATDTQYF
NA	TRBV5-4	NA	TRBJ2-7	TGTGCCAGCAGCCTTAGGGGGGGTAAGGACTACGAGCAGTACTTC	CASSLRGGKDYEQYF
TRBD2	TRBV11-2	NA	TRBJ2-7	TGTGCCAGCGGAATAGCGGGAGAATACGAGCAGTACTTC	CASGIAGEYEQYF
TRBD1	TRBV5-6	NA	TRBJ2-3	TGTGCCAGCATCCAGCTCGACAGGGCGAAATACACAGATACGCAGTATTTT	CASIQLDRAKYTDTQYF
NA	TRBV25-1	NA	TRBJ2-3	TGTGCCAGCTCGAAAGTGTTTAGCACAGATACGCAGTATTTT	CASSKVFSTDTQYF
TRBD1	TRBV29-1	NA	TRBJ1-3	TGCAGCGCCTCCCTGACAGGGGAGAGGGGAAACACCATATATTTT	CSASLTGERGNTIYF